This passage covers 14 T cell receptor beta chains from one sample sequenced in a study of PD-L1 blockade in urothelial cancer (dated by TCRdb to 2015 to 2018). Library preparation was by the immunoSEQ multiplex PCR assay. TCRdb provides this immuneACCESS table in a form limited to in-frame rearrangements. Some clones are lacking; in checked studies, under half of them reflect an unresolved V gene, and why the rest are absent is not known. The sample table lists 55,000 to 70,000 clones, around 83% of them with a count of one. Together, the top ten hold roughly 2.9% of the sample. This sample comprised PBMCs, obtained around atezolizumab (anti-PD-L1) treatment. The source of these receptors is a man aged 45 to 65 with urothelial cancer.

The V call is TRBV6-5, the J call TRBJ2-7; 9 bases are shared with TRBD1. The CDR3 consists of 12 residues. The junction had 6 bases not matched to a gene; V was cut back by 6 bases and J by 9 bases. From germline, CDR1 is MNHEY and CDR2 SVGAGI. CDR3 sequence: CASRKTGGRQYF. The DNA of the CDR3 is TGTGCCAGCAGAAAAACAGGGGGCCGGCAGTACTTC.

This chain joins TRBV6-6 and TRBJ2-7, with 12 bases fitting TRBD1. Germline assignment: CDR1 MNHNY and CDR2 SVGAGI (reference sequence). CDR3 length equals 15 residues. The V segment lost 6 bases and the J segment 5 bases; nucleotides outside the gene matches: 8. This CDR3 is CASSPLGTGGHEQYF. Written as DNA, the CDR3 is TGTGCCAGCAGCCCCCTTGGGACAGGGGGCCACGAGCAGTACTTC.

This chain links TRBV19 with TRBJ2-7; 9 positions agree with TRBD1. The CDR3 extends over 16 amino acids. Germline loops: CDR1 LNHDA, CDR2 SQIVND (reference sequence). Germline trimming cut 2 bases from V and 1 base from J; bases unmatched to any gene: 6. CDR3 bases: TGTGCCAGTAGTATAATCTCGGGACAGGGATCCTACGAGCAGTACTTC. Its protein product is CASSIISGQGSYEQYF.

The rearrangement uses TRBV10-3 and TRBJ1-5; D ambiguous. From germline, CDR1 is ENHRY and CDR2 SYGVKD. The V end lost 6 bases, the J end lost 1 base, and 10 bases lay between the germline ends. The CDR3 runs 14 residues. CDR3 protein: CAIREGASNQPQHF. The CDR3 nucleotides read TGTGCCATCAGAGAGGGAGCGAGCAATCAGCCCCAGCATTTT.

CDR3 protein: CASRLAFEQFF. The CDR3 region has the DNA TGTGCCAGCCGACTAGCTTTTGAGCAGTTCTTC. The chain employs TRBV2 and TRBJ2-1, with 7 bases fitting TRBD2. The CDR3 consists of 11 residues. Germline lookup yields CDR1 SNHLY and CDR2 FYNNEI. V lost 8 bases to trimming and J lost 9 bases; unmatched junction nucleotides: 4.

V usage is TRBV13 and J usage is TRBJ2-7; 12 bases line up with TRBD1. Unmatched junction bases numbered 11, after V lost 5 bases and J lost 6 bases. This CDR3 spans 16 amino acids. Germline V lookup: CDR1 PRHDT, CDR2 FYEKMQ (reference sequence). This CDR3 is CASSPSPRDRGLEQYF. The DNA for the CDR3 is TGTGCCAGCAGCCCCAGCCCCCGGGACAGGGGGCTCGAGCAGTACTTC. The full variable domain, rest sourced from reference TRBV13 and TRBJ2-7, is AAGVIQSPRHLIKEKRETATLKCYPIPRHDTVYWYQQGPGQDPQFLISFYEKMQSDKGSIPDRFSAQQFSDYHSELNMSSLELGDSALYFCASSPSPRDRGLEQYFGPGTRLTVT.

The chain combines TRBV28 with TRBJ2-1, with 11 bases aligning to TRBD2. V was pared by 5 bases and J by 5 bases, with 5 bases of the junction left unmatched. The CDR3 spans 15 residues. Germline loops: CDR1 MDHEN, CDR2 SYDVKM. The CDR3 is CASSQPGLADNEQFF. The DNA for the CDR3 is TGTGCCAGCAGTCAACCGGGACTAGCGGACAATGAGCAGTTCTTC.

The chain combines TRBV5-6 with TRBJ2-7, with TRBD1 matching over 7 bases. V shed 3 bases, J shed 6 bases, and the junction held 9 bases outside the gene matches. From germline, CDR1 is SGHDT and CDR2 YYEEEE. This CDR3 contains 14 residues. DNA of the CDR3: TGTGCCAGCAGCTCCTCTCGGACAGGTGTCGAGCAGTACTTC. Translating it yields CASSSSRTGVEQYF.

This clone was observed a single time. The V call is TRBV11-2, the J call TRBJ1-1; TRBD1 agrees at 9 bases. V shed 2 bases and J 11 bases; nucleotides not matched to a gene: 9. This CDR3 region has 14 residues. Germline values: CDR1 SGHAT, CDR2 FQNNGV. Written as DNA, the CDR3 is TGTGCCAGCAGCTTAAATTTGCTGGGACAGGGCGCTTTCTTT. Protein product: CASSLNLLGQGAFF.

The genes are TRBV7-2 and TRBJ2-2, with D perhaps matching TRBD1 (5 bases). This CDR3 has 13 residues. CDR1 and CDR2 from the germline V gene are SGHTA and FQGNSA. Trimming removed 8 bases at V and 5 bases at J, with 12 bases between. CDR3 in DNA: TGTGCCAGCGGCAGGGTTTTGACCGGGGAGCTGTTTTTT. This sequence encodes CASGRVLTGELFF. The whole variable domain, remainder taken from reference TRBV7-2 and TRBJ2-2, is GAGVSQSPSNKVTEKGKDVELRCDPISGHTALYWYRQSLGQGLEFLIYFQGNSAPDKSGLPSDRFSAERTGGSVSTLTIQRTQQEDSAVYLCASGRVLTGELFFGEGSRLTVL.

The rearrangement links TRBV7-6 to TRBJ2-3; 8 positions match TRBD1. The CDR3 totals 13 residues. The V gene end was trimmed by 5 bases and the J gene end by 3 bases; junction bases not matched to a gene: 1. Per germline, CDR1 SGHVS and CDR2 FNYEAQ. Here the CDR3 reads CASSRQGTDTQYF. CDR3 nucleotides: TGTGCCAGCAGCCGACAGGGGACAGATACGCAGTATTTT.

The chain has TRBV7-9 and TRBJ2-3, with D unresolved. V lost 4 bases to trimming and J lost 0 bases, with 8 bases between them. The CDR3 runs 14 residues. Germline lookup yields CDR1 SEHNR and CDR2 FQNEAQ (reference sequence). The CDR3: CASSYPPSTDTQYF. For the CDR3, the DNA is TGTGCCAGCAGCTATCCCCCTAGCACAGATACGCAGTATTTT.

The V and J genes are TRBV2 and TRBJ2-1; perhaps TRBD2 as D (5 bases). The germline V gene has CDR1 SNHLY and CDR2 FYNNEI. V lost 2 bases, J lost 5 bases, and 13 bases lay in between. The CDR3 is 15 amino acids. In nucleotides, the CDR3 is TGTGCCAGCAGTGAACGGTCGACTACAAACAATGAGCAGTTCTTC. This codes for CASSERSTTNNEQFF.

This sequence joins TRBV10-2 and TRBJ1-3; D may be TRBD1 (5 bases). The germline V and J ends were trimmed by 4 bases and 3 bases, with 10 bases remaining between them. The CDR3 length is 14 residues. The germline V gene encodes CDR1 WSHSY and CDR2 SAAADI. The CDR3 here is CASSAREGGNTIYF. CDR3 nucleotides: TGCGCCAGCAGTGCCAGGGAGGGTGGAAACACCATATATTTT.